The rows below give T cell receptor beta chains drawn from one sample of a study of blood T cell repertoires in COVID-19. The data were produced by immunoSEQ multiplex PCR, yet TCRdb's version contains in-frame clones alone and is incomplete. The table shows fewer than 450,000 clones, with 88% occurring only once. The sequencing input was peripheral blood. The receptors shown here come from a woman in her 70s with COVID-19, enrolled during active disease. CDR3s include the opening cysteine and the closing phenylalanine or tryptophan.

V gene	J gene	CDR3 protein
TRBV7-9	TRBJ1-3	CASSLDPGNTIYF
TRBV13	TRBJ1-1	CASSAITGGTEAFF
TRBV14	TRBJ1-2	CASSPTAGNYGYTF
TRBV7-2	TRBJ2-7	CASSPLAGGTYEQYF
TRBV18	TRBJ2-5	CASSPPFAGQVGETQYF
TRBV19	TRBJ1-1	CASSSGQMNTEAFF
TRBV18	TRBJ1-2	CASSPRGQGANYGYTF
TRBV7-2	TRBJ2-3	CASSLFGGASDTQYF
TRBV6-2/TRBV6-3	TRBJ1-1	CASSYSPGQGTEAFF
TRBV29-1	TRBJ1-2	CSVEKQGRGYGYTF
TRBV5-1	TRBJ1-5	CASSLEGIGNQPQHF
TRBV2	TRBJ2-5	CASSISGEETQYF
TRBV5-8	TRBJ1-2	CASPPGTGEKLRYGYTF
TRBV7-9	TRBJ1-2	CASSLGTPLGGYTF
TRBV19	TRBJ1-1	CASSIDRNTEAFF
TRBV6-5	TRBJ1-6	CASSIQQDSPLHF